A single sample is the source of the 24 T cell receptor beta chains below, sequenced in a study of cytomegalovirus exposure and HLA in healthy donors. The data were produced by immunoSEQ multiplex PCR, yet TCRdb's version contains in-frame clones alone and is incomplete. This sample has 250,000 to 400,000 clones; approximately 86% occur once, and the top ten carry 0.95% to 1.5%. The material sequenced was PBMCs. Source of these receptors: a woman between 25 and 40 years old in good health and CMV-seropositive.

The V call is TRBV5-6, the J call TRBJ1-2; no clear D. Germline V lookup: CDR1 SGHDT, CDR2 YYEEEE. The CDR3 contains 13 residues. Trimming removed 0 bases from V and 4 bases from J, with 7 bases in between. The CDR3 DNA sequence: TGTGCCAGCAGCTTGGGGCCGATCTATGGCTACACCTTC. Its translation: CASSLGPIYGYTF.

The rearrangement uses TRBV5-5 and TRBJ2-5; TRBD2 might be the D (5 bases). The CDR3 sequence is 17 residues long. Trimming removed 2 bases at V and 4 bases at J, with 21 bases between. CDR1 SGHKS and CDR2 YYEKEE come from the germline V gene (reference sequence). CDR3 sequence: CASSFDGWVKEGETQYF. The DNA for the CDR3 is TGTGCCAGCAGCTTTGATGGTTGGGTCAAAGAGGGAGAGACCCAGTACTTC.

The genes are TRBV7-9 and TRBJ2-7; 7 bases map to TRBD1. V lost 5 bases to trimming and J lost 11 bases; unmatched junction nucleotides: 12. The CDR3 totals 13 residues. The V gene's germline CDR1 is SEHNR and CDR2 FQNEAQ (reference sequence). Here the CDR3 DNA reads TGTGCCAGCAGCCCAAACAGCCGGGACAGAAAGTACTTC. Translating it yields CASSPNSRDRKYF.

The chain couples TRBV29-1 to TRBJ2-1; no firm D call. Deletions cut 2 bases from V and 9 bases from J, with 8 bases between. The germline V gene has CDR1 SQVTM and CDR2 ANQGSEA. CDR3 size: 11 residues. The DNA of the CDR3 is TGCAGCGTTGAATTTGTCGGTGAGCAGTTCTTC. This gives the protein CSVEFVGEQFF.

In DNA, the CDR3 is TGTGCCAGTCAGTCGATAAGGGACACTGAAGCTTTCTTT. It translates to CASQSIRDTEAFF. The chain uses TRBV6-5 and TRBJ1-1; D call uncertain. V lost 9 bases to trimming and J lost 3 bases, with 14 bases between them. There are 13 residues in the CDR3. Germline V CDR1 and CDR2: MNHEY, SVGAGI.

The chain combines TRBV13 with TRBJ2-7; 15 bases match TRBD2. Germline lookup yields CDR1 PRHDT and CDR2 FYEKMQ (reference sequence). The CDR3 runs 16 residues. The V segment lost 4 bases and the J segment 3 bases; nucleotides outside the gene matches: 4. The CDR3 loop is CASSYGLAGGNYEQYF. DNA of the CDR3: TGTGCCAGCAGCTACGGACTAGCGGGAGGGAACTACGAGCAGTACTTC.

The rearrangement links TRBV2 to TRBJ2-1; 12 bases line up with TRBD2. Germline V gene lookup returns CDR1 SNHLY and CDR2 FYNNEI. With 2 bases clipped from V and 9 bases from J, the junction kept 5 bases outside the gene matches. CDR3 length: 15 residues. CDR3 amino acids: CASSEPSGGAFEQFF. As DNA, the CDR3 is TGTGCCAGCAGTGAACCTAGCGGGGGGGCGTTTGAGCAGTTCTTC.

V gene TRBV5-4 combines with J gene TRBJ1-5; D remains unclear. This CDR3 is 13 amino acids long. Germline loops: CDR1 SGHNT, CDR2 YYREEE (reference sequence). The V and J ends lost 0 bases and 3 bases respectively, with 4 bases between them. DNA for the CDR3: TGTGCCAGCAGCTTGGAACCCAATCAGCCCCAGCATTTT. This codes for CASSLEPNQPQHF.

CDR3 protein: CASSLRAGINYGYTF. CDR3 nucleotide sequence: TGTGCCAGCAGCTTAAGGGCAGGGATTAACTATGGCTACACCTTC. The V and J genes are TRBV7-3 and TRBJ1-2; weak D call: TRBD1 (5 bases). This CDR3 spans 15 amino acids. Germline V CDR1 and CDR2: SGHTA, FQGTGA. V was cut by 1 base and J by 1 base, with 10 bases left in between.

The chain has TRBV7-3 and TRBJ2-3; TRBD2 matches at 13 bases. V trimming: 8 bases; J trimming: 3 bases; junction bases outside the gene matches: 8. CDR3 length: 16 residues. Germline-derived CDR1 and CDR2 are SGHTA and FQGTGA. CDR3 protein: CASGGLAGAVTDTQYF. The CDR3, as DNA: TGTGCCAGCGGCGGACTAGCGGGAGCAGTGACAGATACGCAGTATTTT.

As for this clone: The junction shows a germline mismatch at one end, possibly a read error. The rearrangement links TRBV27 to TRBJ1-4; D gene ambiguous. This CDR3 has 15 amino acids. Looked up from germline, CDR1 is MNHEY and CDR2 is SMNVEV (reference sequence). As DNA, the CDR3 is TGTGCCAGCAGCTTTAGAAGGGAATATCATGAAACACTGTTTTTT. As protein: CASSFRREYHETLFF.

The rearrangement uses TRBV5-1 and TRBJ2-1; D gene uncertain. V lost 7 bases and J lost 0, with 11 bases in between. CDR3 length equals 14 residues. Germline V gene data show CDR1 as SGHRS and CDR2 as YFSETQ. Here the CDR3 reads CASRRTLSYNEQFF. For the CDR3, the DNA is TGCGCCAGCCGCCGGACCCTCTCCTACAATGAGCAGTTCTTC.

This chain uses TRBV27 with TRBJ1-2; possibly TRBD1 for D (6 bases). Trimming pared 6 bases from V and 6 bases from J, leaving 8 bases between. This CDR3 region has 11 residues. CDR1 and CDR2 from the germline V gene are MNHEY and SMNVEV (reference sequence). CDR3 residues: CASRSGDGYTF. In DNA, the CDR3 is TGTGCCAGCAGGTCAGGGGATGGCTACACCTTC.

The gene calls are TRBV30 and TRBJ2-1; 8 bases are shared with TRBD1. This CDR3 region has 13 residues. The germline CDR1 and CDR2 sequences are GTSNPN and SVGIG (reference sequence). The ends lost 1 base at V and 6 bases at J; junction bases unmatched: 2. CDR3 region: CAWSETGGNEQFF. The DNA of the CDR3 is TGTGCCTGGAGTGAAACAGGGGGCAATGAGCAGTTCTTC.

This clone was observed once. DNA of the CDR3: TGTGCCAGCAGCTTTCCGGGGTCTGGAAACACCATATATTTT. Protein: CASSFPGSGNTIYF. V usage is TRBV7-2 and J usage is TRBJ1-3; D unresolved. CDR1 and CDR2 (germline): SGHTA, FQGNSA. The V and J ends lost 3 bases and 1 base respectively, with 7 bases between them. This CDR3 has 14 residues.

The V and J genes are TRBV27 and TRBJ1-2; D remains unclear. The CDR3 sequence is 13 residues long. Looked up from germline, CDR1 is MNHEY and CDR2 is SMNVEV (reference sequence). V gave up 4 bases and J gave up 0 bases, with 6 bases separating them. CDR3 sequence (DNA): TGTGCCAGCAGTTCCCAGACTAACTATGGCTACACCTTC. This gives the protein CASSSQTNYGYTF.

This clone came up a few times. The gene calls are TRBV30 and TRBJ2-7; TRBD1 matches at 11 bases. The CDR3 length is 16 residues. The germline CDR1 and CDR2 sequences are GTSNPN and SVGIG (reference sequence). The trim removed 0 bases at V and 1 base at J, leaving 5 bases unmatched. The CDR3: CAWSVAGQGASYEQYF. The CDR3 DNA sequence: TGTGCCTGGAGTGTAGCCGGACAGGGGGCTTCCTACGAGCAGTACTTC.

This sequence joins TRBV6-1 and TRBJ1-2, with D possibly matching TRBD1 (6 bases). This CDR3 is built from 14 residues. Germline V gives CDR1 MNHNS, CDR2 SASEGT. Trimming shortened V by 5 bases and J by 3 bases, and 13 bases separated the two germline ends. The DNA for the CDR3 is TGTGCCAGCAGTTTACAGGGATCGGACTATGGCTACACCTTC. It encodes CASSLQGSDYGYTF.

The rearrangement links TRBV11-3 to TRBJ2-7; the match to TRBD1 covers 10 bases. Germline CDR1 SGHNT, CDR2 YENEEA. V lost 5 bases to trimming and J lost 0 bases; unmatched junction nucleotides: 4. This CDR3 spans 15 amino acids. CDR3 loop: CASSPGTGASYEQYF. DNA for the CDR3: TGTGCCAGCAGCCCCGGGACAGGGGCCTCCTACGAGCAGTACTTC.

This clone was recorded a few times. The chain uses TRBV27 and TRBJ2-2; D is uncertain. The V gene's germline CDR1 is MNHEY and CDR2 SMNVEV (reference sequence). Trimming left V 6 bases short and J 0 bases short, with 11 bases between. CDR3 size: 15 residues. The CDR3 bases are TGTGCCAGCAGCCTCCAGAGATCGAACACCGGGGAGCTGTTTTTT. Protein sequence: CASSLQRSNTGELFF.

J is TRBJ2-7 and V is TRBV7-9, with 9 positions matching TRBD2. This CDR3 contains 15 residues. V lost 1 base to trimming and J lost 6 bases; unmatched junction nucleotides: 7. CDR1 and CDR2 from the germline V gene are SEHNR and FQNEAQ (reference sequence). The CDR3 region has the DNA TGTGCCAGCAGCTTAGGGGCGGGAGGGCCGGTCGAGCAGTACTTC. Protein product: CASSLGAGGPVEQYF. Full variable domain (rest looked up from reference TRBV7-9 and TRBJ2-7): DTGVSQNPRHKITKRGQNVTFRCDPISEHNRLYWYRQTLGQGPEFLTYFQNEAQLEKSRLLSDRFSAERPKGSFSTLEIQRTEQGDSAMYLCASSLGAGGPVEQYFGPGTRLTVT.

V and J are TRBV7-9 and TRBJ1-5; D is ambiguous. V gave up 1 base and J gave up 0 bases, with 10 bases separating them. The CDR3 runs to 16 residues. Germline loops: CDR1 SEHNR, CDR2 FQNEAQ (reference sequence). DNA of the CDR3: TGTGCCAGCAGCTTAGACGATTCATATAGCAATCAGCCCCAGCATTTT. As protein: CASSLDDSYSNQPQHF.

The CDR3 DNA is TGTGCCAGCAGTGACTCGACAGGTGCCTACAATGAGCAGTTCTTC. It yields the protein CASSDSTGAYNEQFF. V usage is TRBV6-1 and J usage is TRBJ2-1; the D gene is possibly TRBD1 (6 bases). Trimming left V 3 bases short and J 2 bases short, with 11 bases between. CDR1 MNHNS and CDR2 SASEGT come from the germline V gene. This CDR3 spans 15 amino acids.

Concerning this clone: This same CDR3 is encoded by further DNA sequences in the sample. The chain is built from TRBV5-1 and TRBJ2-7; TRBD2 might be the D (6 bases). The V gene's germline CDR1 is SGHRS and CDR2 YFSETQ. The CDR3 loop spans 13 amino acids. Trimming removed 4 bases from V and 3 bases from J, with 11 bases in between. The CDR3: CASSPGRSYEQYF. The CDR3 DNA reads TGCGCCAGCAGCCCCGGGAGAAGCTACGAGCAGTACTTC.